This passage covers 30 T cell receptor beta chains from one sample sequenced in a study of cytomegalovirus exposure and HLA in healthy donors. Researchers ran the PCR with 60 Vbeta and 13 Jbeta primers. Sequencing was performed with immunoSEQ multiplex PCR; in TCRdb, only in-frame clones are kept and a portion is missing. The sample totals 70,000 to 75,000 clones; its top ten clones hold approximately 3.9%. The sequencing sample was made of PBMCs. The receptors here all came from a female donor in good health and CMV-seropositive.

The chain has TRBV29-1 and TRBJ2-3; D is unresolved. The CDR3 is made up of 14 amino acids. CDR1 is SQVTM, CDR2 ANQGSEA, per germline. Trimming cost V 3 bases and J 4 bases, with 14 bases left between them. This CDR3 is CSVEITVLPDTQYF. The DNA for the CDR3 is TGCAGCGTTGAGATAACTGTCCTCCCAGATACGCAGTATTTT.

This chain uses TRBV7-9 with TRBJ2-1; TRBD1 is a possible D gene (5 bases). The CDR3 length is 17 residues. Trimming removed 5 bases from V and 1 base from J, with 18 bases in between. Germline values: CDR1 SEHNR, CDR2 FQNEAQ (reference sequence). The CDR3 region has the DNA TGTGCCAGCAGCGTAGGGCTTCGGACACTATCCTACAATGAGCAGTTCTTC. It translates to CASSVGLRTLSYNEQFF.

The chain employs TRBV19 and TRBJ1-5; the D gene is possibly TRBD1 (6 bases). Deletions cut 3 bases from V and 4 bases from J, with 10 bases between. Germline CDR1 is LNHDA and CDR2 is SQIVND (reference sequence). The CDR3 covers 14 residues. The DNA of the CDR3 is TGTGCCAGTAGTATTAGACAGGTAAATCAGCCCCAGCATTTT. Translation gives CASSIRQVNQPQHF.

The gene calls are TRBV10-3 and TRBJ1-1; TRBD1 matches 9 bases. The CDR3 has 13 residues. The trim removed 11 bases at V and 3 bases at J, leaving 7 bases unmatched. Looked up from germline, CDR1 is ENHRY and CDR2 is SYGVKD. The CDR3 loop is CASDRGADTEAFF. CDR3 nucleotides: TGTGCCTCGGACAGGGGCGCAGACACTGAAGCTTTCTTT.

The chain recombines TRBV5-8 with TRBJ2-1; TRBD1 matches 9 bases. The V and J ends lost 4 bases and 5 bases, in that order; junction bases with no gene match: 13. Germline V CDR1 and CDR2: SGHTS, YDEGEE. The CDR3 runs 17 residues. The CDR3 DNA follows: TGTGCCAGCAGCCCGGACAGGGGAGGTTGGAGGGACAATGAGCAGTTCTTC. It translates to CASSPDRGGWRDNEQFF.

The chain combines TRBV6-6 with TRBJ2-2; tentatively, D is TRBD2 (5 bases). The CDR3 has 16 amino acids. Germline V gene data show CDR1 as MNHNY and CDR2 as SVGAGI (reference sequence). Trimming removed 6 bases at V and 0 bases at J, with 14 bases between. For the CDR3, the DNA is TGTGCCAGCAGCCGATCCGCTAGCTCGAACACCGGGGAGCTGTTTTTT. Protein: CASSRSASSNTGELFF.

The chain combines TRBV5-1 with TRBJ1-4; weak D call: TRBD1 (5 bases). This CDR3 has 14 residues. The germline V gene encodes CDR1 SGHRS and CDR2 YFSETQ. The ends were cut back, 2 bases at V and 5 bases at J, with 10 bases in the middle. CDR3 loop: CASSFTGENEKLFF. In DNA form, the CDR3 reads TGCGCCAGCAGCTTTACGGGGGAGAATGAAAAACTGTTTTTT.

This chain connects TRBV4-1 to TRBJ2-7; perhaps TRBD2 as D (6 bases). The CDR3 is 17 residues long. Looked up from germline, CDR1 is MGHRA and CDR2 is YSYEKL. The V end was cut by 1 base, the J end by 0 bases, with 16 bases between. The CDR3 protein is CASSQALAVKSSYEQYF. DNA for the CDR3: TGCGCCAGCAGCCAAGCATTAGCGGTCAAGAGCTCCTACGAGCAGTACTTC.

The chain links TRBV28 to TRBJ1-5; 7 nucleotides match TRBD1. Per germline, CDR1 MDHEN and CDR2 SYDVKM. J lost 0 bases, V lost 5 bases, and 7 bases had no gene match. CDR3 length: 16 amino acids. CDR3 DNA: TGTGCCAGCAGTCCACGGACAGGATATAGCAATCAGCCCCAGCATTTT. Protein product: CASSPRTGYSNQPQHF.

The CDR3 protein is CASRGTSGRNEQYF. The CDR3 DNA reads TGTGCCAGCAGGGGGACTAGCGGGAGGAACGAGCAGTACTTC. V gene TRBV28 combines with J gene TRBJ2-7; TRBD2 agrees at 15 bases. CDR1 is MDHEN, CDR2 SYDVKM, per germline. V lost 6 bases to trimming and J lost 5 bases; unmatched junction nucleotides: 2. The CDR3 sequence is 14 residues long.

The V and J genes are TRBV28 and TRBJ2-7; 10 nucleotides align to TRBD2. This CDR3 has 16 amino acids. The germline V gene encodes CDR1 MDHEN and CDR2 SYDVKM. V dropped 4 bases and J dropped 5; count of bases not matched to a gene: 11. CDR3 sequence: CASSSASSGSFHEQYF. CDR3 nucleotides: TGTGCCAGCAGTTCGGCATCTAGCGGGAGTTTCCACGAGCAGTACTTC.

This sequence joins TRBV19 and TRBJ2-7; the D gene is possibly TRBD1 (6 bases). V lost 2 bases, J lost 1 base, and 9 bases lay in between. CDR1 LNHDA and CDR2 SQIVND come from the germline V gene (reference sequence). The CDR3 length is 14 residues. The CDR3 nucleotides are TGTGCCAGTAGTATACTTAGGGGGTCCTACGAGCAGTACTTC. This encodes CASSILRGSYEQYF.

The chain employs TRBV28 and TRBJ2-1; 9 nucleotides agree with TRBD1. The CDR3 has 15 amino acids. The J segment lost 6 bases and the V segment lost 2 bases, leaving 5 bases of the junction unmatched. Germline CDR1 and CDR2: MDHEN and SYDVKM. CDR3 sequence reads: CASSLGDRASNEQFF. CDR3 DNA sequence: TGTGCCAGCAGTTTAGGGGACAGGGCCAGCAATGAGCAGTTCTTC.

The J gene is TRBJ2-5, the V gene TRBV7-9; possibly TRBD1 for D (6 bases). Trimming took off 6 bases at V and 2 bases at J, with 16 bases between the two ends. The CDR3 has 15 amino acids. Germline V CDR1 and CDR2: SEHNR, FQNEAQ (reference sequence). The CDR3: CASSSRQDIQETQYF. CDR3 bases: TGTGCCAGCAGTTCGCGACAGGACATACAAGAGACCCAGTACTTC.

The J gene is TRBJ2-1, the V gene TRBV6-1; the match to TRBD1 covers 8 bases. This CDR3 is 14 amino acids long. Unmatched junction bases numbered 6, after V lost 6 bases and J lost 5 bases. Germline lookup yields CDR1 MNHNS and CDR2 SASEGT. CDR3 in DNA: TGTGCCAGCAGGGGGGGACAGGCAGACAATGAGCAGTTCTTC. Its translation is CASRGGQADNEQFF.

The chain employs TRBV5-1 and TRBJ2-5, with D unresolved. The DNA matches TRBJ2-7 better at its end, which makes the J call doubtful. CDR1 SGHRS and CDR2 YFSETQ come from the germline V gene. This CDR3 region has 14 residues. The CDR3 DNA follows: TGCGCCAGCAGCTTGAGAGGAGCCCCCTACGAGCAGTACTTC. Translation: CASSLRGAPYEQYF.

The V call is TRBV7-9, the J call TRBJ1-3; D gene uncertain. The germline V gene has CDR1 SEHNR and CDR2 FQNEAQ (reference sequence). CDR3 length: 14 residues. V was shortened by 5 bases and J by 2 bases, with 10 bases between the two germline ends. The CDR3 here is CASSEGVTGNTIYF. In nucleotides, the CDR3 is TGTGCCAGCAGCGAAGGAGTGACTGGAAACACCATATATTTT.

V gene TRBV18 combines with J gene TRBJ1-3; D is unclear. Germline V gene lookup returns CDR1 KGHSH and CDR2 LQKENI. The V end lost 3 bases, the J end lost 5 bases, and 5 bases lay between the germline ends. There are 12 residues in the CDR3. This chain's CDR3 is CASSPGRNTIYF. The DNA for the CDR3 is TGTGCCAGCTCACCGGGCCGAAACACCATATATTTT.

A word on this clone: Other DNA sequences in this specimen translate into the identical CDR3. The genes are TRBV29-1 and TRBJ2-2, with no clear D. With 2 bases removed from V and 4 bases from J, the gap between germline ends came to 11 bases. The CDR3 spans 14 residues. Germline V lookup: CDR1 SQVTM, CDR2 ANQGSEA. The CDR3 nucleotides are TGCAGCGTTGAAATGGGCGCACCCACCGGGGAGCTGTTTTTT. This codes for CSVEMGAPTGELFF.

The rearrangement uses TRBV11-3 and TRBJ2-7; 8 bases are shared with TRBD1. There are 13 residues in the CDR3. CDR1 SGHNT and CDR2 YENEEA come from the germline V gene. V was clipped by 3 bases and J by 5 bases; unmatched bases: 3. The CDR3 coding sequence is TGTGCCAGCAGCTTCGGACAGGGCAACGAGCAGTACTTC. Amino acid sequence: CASSFGQGNEQYF.

The chain links TRBV6-1 to TRBJ1-5; no clear D gene. Germline lookup yields CDR1 MNHNS and CDR2 SASEGT. Trimming left V 1 base short and J 3 bases short, with 7 bases between. CDR3 size: 14 residues. CDR3 residues: CASSEGGYNQPQHF. The CDR3 coding sequence is TGTGCCAGCAGTGAAGGCGGCTACAATCAGCCCCAGCATTTT.

In nucleotides, the CDR3 is TGTGCCAGCAGCTTTACCCCGTTAGAATACGAGCAGTACTTC. Translation: CASSFTPLEYEQYF. The chain has TRBV5-4 and TRBJ2-7; D is uncertain. Looked up from germline, CDR1 is SGHNT and CDR2 is YYREEE (reference sequence). This CDR3 has 14 amino acids. V lost 2 bases and J lost 4, with 13 bases in between.

V gene TRBV18 combines with J gene TRBJ2-3; a weak D match, TRBD2 (6 bases). Germline assignment: CDR1 KGHSH and CDR2 LQKENI. V shed 0 bases and J shed 3 bases, with 16 bases lying between them. The CDR3 loop spans 17 amino acids. CDR3 region: CASSPPGGEGRTDTQYF. The CDR3 coding sequence is TGTGCCAGCTCACCACCCGGGGGAGAGGGGAGGACAGATACGCAGTATTTT.

V usage is TRBV5-1 and J usage is TRBJ2-1; 8 bases agree with TRBD2. This CDR3 region has 14 residues. V lost 5 bases to trimming and J lost 8 bases; unmatched junction nucleotides: 9. Germline V CDR1 and CDR2: SGHRS, YFSETQ. The CDR3 DNA follows: TGCGCCAGCAGTTTACAACCGACTAGCGATGAGCAGTTCTTC. Protein product: CASSLQPTSDEQFF.

This rearrangement joins TRBV6-5 to TRBJ2-2, with D maybe TRBD1 (6 bases). In germline, CDR1 is MNHEY, CDR2 SVGAGI. V lost 4 bases to trimming and J lost 1 base, with 13 bases between them. The CDR3 consists of 16 residues. The CDR3: CASSLYGTLNTGELFF. Here the CDR3 DNA reads TGTGCCAGCAGTTTATACGGGACACTGAACACCGGGGAGCTGTTTTTT.

J is TRBJ2-7 and V is TRBV7-9; a possible D gene is TRBD2 (5 bases). Germline V gives CDR1 SEHNR, CDR2 FQNEAQ (reference sequence). This CDR3 has 11 amino acids. The germline V and J ends were trimmed by 3 bases and 7 bases, with 7 bases remaining between them. As DNA, the CDR3 is TGTGCCAGCAGCTTGCAGCGGGAGCAGTACTTC. Translated: CASSLQREQYF. The variable domain in full, with the rest retrieved from reference TRBV7-9 and TRBJ2-7, is DTGVSQNPRHKITKRGQNVTFRCDPISEHNRLYWYRQTLGQGPEFLTYFQNEAQLEKSRLLSDRFSAERPKGSFSTLEIQRTEQGDSAMYLCASSLQREQYFGPGTRLTVT.

This chain joins TRBV13 and TRBJ2-3; TRBD2 agrees at 7 bases. With V trimmed by 8 bases and J by 2 bases, 16 bases remained unmatched. The germline V gene encodes CDR1 PRHDT and CDR2 FYEKMQ (reference sequence). The CDR3 is made up of 17 amino acids. CDR3 sequence (DNA): TGTGCCAGCCAACCGGGCGGGAGAGAGGGGTACACAGATACGCAGTATTTT. Its protein is CASQPGGREGYTDTQYF.

V is TRBV18 and J is TRBJ1-1, with 10 bases aligning to TRBD1. The germline V gene has CDR1 KGHSH and CDR2 LQKENI. The CDR3 runs 14 residues. V lost 4 bases and J lost 5; bases outside the gene matches: 4. The CDR3 reads CASSHDRGPTEAFF. Written as DNA, the CDR3 is TGTGCCAGCTCACATGACAGGGGGCCTACTGAAGCTTTCTTT.

The genes are TRBV9 and TRBJ2-5; no clear D gene. V gave up 2 bases and J gave up 0 bases, with 8 bases separating them. CDR1 SGDLS and CDR2 YYNGEE come from the germline V gene. The CDR3 covers 14 residues. Here the CDR3 DNA reads TGTGCCAGCAGCGTGGCGGCCAACCAAGAGACCCAGTACTTC. Protein sequence: CASSVAANQETQYF.

The chain is built from TRBV13 and TRBJ1-2; D may be TRBD1 (5 bases). The CDR3 runs to 15 residues. Germline V gene lookup returns CDR1 PRHDT and CDR2 FYEKMQ (reference sequence). Trimming cost V 3 bases and J 6 bases, with 17 bases left between them. CDR3 loop: CASSFSGTYGDGYTF. Here the CDR3 DNA reads TGTGCCAGCAGCTTCTCCGGGACTTACGGGGATGGCTACACCTTC.